This T cell receptor (beta chain) is drawn from a study of blood T cell repertoires in COVID-19. Study in general: Whether acute or convalescent, the COVID-19 samples came from the United States, Italy and Spain. Nucleic acid was either cDNA or gDNA, and it came from T cells, B-cell-depleted T cells, or PBMCs.

Assay: immunoSEQ multiplex PCR; the TCRdb copy retains only in-frame clones and omits some. Found here are about 280,000 clones, under 90% of them singletons; the top ten hold approximately 0.94%. Trimming removed 3 bases from V and 7 bases from J; junction bases left unmatched: 4. The germline V gene encodes CDR1 MNHNS and CDR2 SASEGT. The CDR3 is 13 amino acids. The TCR was taken from a woman aged 40-49 years who had recovered from COVID-19. The chain has TRBV6-1 and TRBJ2-5; the match to TRBD2 covers 8 bases. The sample was peripheral blood. The CDR3 region is CASSETGGVTQYF. The CDR3 DNA reads as TGTGCCAGCAGTGAGACCGGGGGGGTGACCCAGTACTTC.